Sequencing of this T cell receptor beta chain was carried out in a study of OX40 agonist ivuxolimab in advanced cancers. Whole-study findings and limits: Compared with CD4+, CD8+ T cells on average had more expanded clones.

The length of the CDR3 is 13 residues. Trimming stripped 4 bases from V and 7 bases from J, with 13 bases between. From germline, CDR1 is SNHLY and CDR2 FYNNEI. The cohort excluded patients with autoimmune disease history or systemic immunosuppression. Blood draws occurred at baseline, cycle 4 day 1, and cycle 7 day 1. Concerning this clone itself: Its antigen is unknown.

TCRdb's table, derived via immunoSEQ multiplex PCR, lists solely in-frame clones and lacks some. Here the sample spans approximately 64,000 clones, 87% being singletons. The V and J genes are TRBV2 and TRBJ2-5; possibly TRBD1 for D (5 bases). This TCR was recovered from an adult with an advanced solid tumor such as melanoma, head and neck, liver or kidney cancer. Here the sequenced sample was CD4+ or CD8+ T cells sorted from blood, taken in a trial of the OX40 agonist ivuxolimab. The CDR3, as DNA: TGTGCCAGCAGTGGGAGACAGCAGGGGACCCAGTACTTC. It is translated as CASSGRQQGTQYF.